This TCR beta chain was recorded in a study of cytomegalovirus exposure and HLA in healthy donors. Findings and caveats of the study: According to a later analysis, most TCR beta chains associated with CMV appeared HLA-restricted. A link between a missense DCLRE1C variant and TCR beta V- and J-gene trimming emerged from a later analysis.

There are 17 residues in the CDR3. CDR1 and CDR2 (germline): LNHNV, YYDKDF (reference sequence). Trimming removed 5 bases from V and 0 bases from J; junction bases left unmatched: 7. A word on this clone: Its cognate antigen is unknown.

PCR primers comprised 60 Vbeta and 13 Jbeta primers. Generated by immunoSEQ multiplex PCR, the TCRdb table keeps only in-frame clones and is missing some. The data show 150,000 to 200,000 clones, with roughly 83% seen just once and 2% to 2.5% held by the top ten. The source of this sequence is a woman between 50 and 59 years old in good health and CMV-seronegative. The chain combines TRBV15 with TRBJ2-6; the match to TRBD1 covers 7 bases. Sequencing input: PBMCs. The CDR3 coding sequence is TGTGCCACCAGCCCGGAATCAGGGGGCTCTGGGGCCAACGTCCTGACTTTC. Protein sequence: CATSPESGGSGANVLTF.